These T cell receptor beta chains were read from a single sample in a study of blood T cell repertoires in COVID-19. Sequenced by immunoSEQ multiplex PCR; TCRdb stores in-frame clones only, minus some. Of tens of thousands of clones detected, approximately 90% appear once; the ten largest clones hold 8% to 10%. Sequences were obtained from peripheral blood. These receptors were taken from a man in his fifties with active COVID-19. Both conserved end residues are part of each CDR3. The order of the fields is D gene, J gene, V gene, clone size, CDR3 protein, CDR3 DNA. A D gene is named only where the DNA matches it firmly. Clone size is stated in some rows and not others, as once, few, many or a class when expanded.

D: .; J: TRBJ1-6; V: TRBV6-6; size: .; CDR3: CASRPGGGSYNSPLHF; DNA: TGTGCCAGCAGACCCGGGGGGGGGTCGTATAATTCACCCCTCCACTTT
D: .; J: TRBJ2-3; V: TRBV6-4; size: .; CDR3: CASSGGTPDTQYF; DNA: TGTGCCAGCAGTGGGGGGACTCCAGATACGCAGTATTTT
D: .; J: TRBJ2-5; V: TRBV10-3; size: .; CDR3: CAIRLAPEETQYF; DNA: TGTGCCATCAGGCTAGCGCCGGAGGAGACCCAGTACTTC
D: .; J: TRBJ2-7; V: TRBV21-1; size: .; CDR3: CASSKKLWDDRGISYEQYF; DNA: TGTGCCAGCAGCAAAAAGCTGTGGGACGACAGGGGAATCTCCTACGAGCAGTACTTC
D: .; J: TRBJ2-7; V: TRBV5-4; size: .; CDR3: CASSSQGSLDEQYF; DNA: TGTGCCAGCAGCTCCCAGGGGTCCCTGGACGAGCAGTACTTC
D: .; J: TRBJ1-5; V: TRBV2; size: .; CDR3: CASSGAFGNQPQHF; DNA: TGTGCCAGCAGTGGGGCGTTTGGCAATCAGCCCCAGCATTTT
D: TRBD1; J: TRBJ2-4; V: TRBV11-2; size: .; CDR3: CASSLRGAGTGKNIQYF; DNA: TGTGCCAGCAGCTTAAGGGGGGCCGGGACAGGGAAAAACATTCAGTACTTC
D: TRBD1; J: TRBJ2-7; V: TRBV7-8; size: once; CDR3: CASSLAQRGHEQYF; DNA: TGTGCCAGCAGCTTAGCGCAAAGGGGGCACGAGCAGTACTTC
D: .; J: TRBJ1-1; V: TRBV6-4; size: .; CDR3: CASSDWAGIAFF; DNA: TGTGCCAGCAGTGACTGGGCAGGGATAGCTTTCTTT
D: TRBD2; J: TRBJ2-1; V: TRBV7-2; size: .; CDR3: CASSLRLAGAYNEQFF; DNA: TGTGCCAGCAGCTTAAGACTAGCGGGAGCGTACAATGAGCAGTTCTTC
D: .; J: TRBJ1-1; V: TRBV6-5; size: .; CDR3: CASSYSGAGNTEAFF; DNA: TGTGCCAGCAGTTACTCGGGGGCAGGGAACACTGAAGCTTTCTTT
D: .; J: TRBJ2-1; V: TRBV7-2; size: few; CDR3: CASSLDLSGGEQFF; DNA: TGTGCCAGCAGCTTGGACCTCTCCGGAGGGGAGCAGTTCTTC
D: TRBD1; J: TRBJ1-3; V: TRBV28; size: .; CDR3: CASSSLGDRWEDKYTIYF; DNA: TGTGCCAGCAGTTCTTTGGGGGACAGGTGGGAGGATAAGTACACCATATATTTT
D: .; J: TRBJ1-2; V: TRBV5-4; size: .; CDR3: CAGSSSGNDYGYTF; DNA: TGTGCCGGCAGCTCCTCGGGTAACGACTATGGCTACACCTTC
D: TRBD2; J: TRBJ2-2; V: TRBV10-3; size: .; CDR3: CAIRRPGLAGATGELFF; DNA: TGTGCCATCAGGAGGCCCGGACTAGCGGGGGCCACCGGGGAGCTGTTTTTT
D: TRBD2; J: TRBJ2-1; V: TRBV11-3; size: .; CDR3: CASSLDSVAGENEQFF; DNA: TGTGCCAGCAGCTTAGATTCGGTAGCGGGAGAGAATGAGCAGTTCTTC
D: TRBD1; J: TRBJ2-5; V: TRBV18; size: .; CDR3: CASSPPTGAGETQYF; DNA: TGTGCCAGCTCACCACCGACAGGGGCCGGGGAGACCCAGTACTTC
D: TRBD1; J: TRBJ1-5; V: TRBV24-1; size: .; CDR3: CATSDIREWGQGIYSNQPQHF; DNA: TGTGCCACCAGTGATATTAGAGAGTGGGGACAGGGGATTTATAGCAATCAGCCCCAGCATTTT
D: .; J: TRBJ2-7; V: TRBV5-1; size: few; CDR3: CASSLDPNSYEQYF; DNA: TGCGCCAGCAGCTTGGACCCTAACTCCTACGAGCAGTACTTC
D: .; J: TRBJ2-1; V: TRBV7-3; size: .; CDR3: CASSLLGSSEQFF; DNA: TGTGCCAGCAGCCTCCTCGGGTCTAGTGAGCAGTTCTTC
D: .; J: TRBJ1-5; V: TRBV11-3; size: .; CDR3: CASSFRGLGNQPQHF; DNA: TGTGCCAGCAGCTTTCGGGGACTGGGCAATCAGCCCCAGCATTTT
D: TRBD1; J: TRBJ1-4; V: TRBV4-1; size: .; CDR3: CASSQPKTGGNEKLFF; DNA: TGCGCCAGCAGCCAACCCAAGACAGGGGGAAATGAAAAACTGTTTTTT
D: TRBD2; J: TRBJ2-5; V: TRBV7-2; size: .; CDR3: CASSLDSGGVYETQYF; DNA: TGTGCCAGCAGCTTAGATAGCGGGGGGGTTTATGAGACCCAGTACTTC
D: TRBD1; J: TRBJ2-1; V: TRBV6-5; size: .; CDR3: CASSLDRGQYNEQFF; DNA: TGTGCCAGCAGTTTGGACAGGGGGCAATACAATGAGCAGTTCTTC
D: TRBD2; J: TRBJ2-7; V: TRBV5-8; size: .; CDR3: CASSLVGTSAYEQYF; DNA: TGTGCCAGCAGCTTGGTTGGGACTAGCGCCTACGAGCAGTACTTC
D: .; J: TRBJ2-6; V: TRBV2; size: .; CDR3: CASSQQGAGANVLTF; DNA: TGTGCCAGCAGTCAACAGGGAGCTGGGGCCAACGTCCTGACTTTC
D: .; J: TRBJ2-5; V: TRBV6-5; size: .; CDR3: CASSSIRLNEETQYF; DNA: TGTGCCAGCAGTTCAATTAGACTGAACGAAGAGACCCAGTACTTC
D: TRBD2; J: TRBJ2-1; V: TRBV4-1; size: .; CDR3: CASTSREGWTYNEQFF; DNA: TGCGCCAGCACCTCAAGGGAGGGTTGGACCTACAATGAGCAGTTCTTC
D: TRBD1; J: TRBJ1-1; V: TRBV9; size: .; CDR3: CASSVDGQGDSEAFF; DNA: TGTGCCAGCAGCGTAGACGGACAGGGGGATAGTGAAGCTTTCTTT
D: .; J: TRBJ1-1; V: TRBV5-4; size: .; CDR3: CASSLEAGYSSEAFF; DNA: TGTGCCAGCAGCTTGGAGGCAGGGTATTCGTCTGAAGCTTTCTTT
D: .; J: TRBJ2-1; V: TRBV7-2; size: once; CDR3: CASSLVGYNEQFF; DNA: TGTGCCAGCAGCTTAGTCGGGTACAATGAGCAGTTCTTC
D: TRBD2; J: TRBJ2-5; V: TRBV7-9; size: .; CDR3: CASSLERGLAGAETQYF; DNA: TGTGCCAGCAGCTTAGAAAGGGGACTAGCGGGGGCCGAGACCCAGTACTTC
D: .; J: TRBJ2-5; V: TRBV2; size: .; CDR3: CASSRDTETQYF; DNA: TGTGCCAGCAGTCGAGACACCGAGACCCAGTACTTC
D: .; J: TRBJ2-6; V: TRBV19; size: .; CDR3: CASSIFGSSGANVLTF; DNA: TGTGCCAGTAGTATTTTCGGGAGCTCTGGGGCCAACGTCCTGACTTTC
D: .; J: TRBJ2-2; V: TRBV28; size: .; CDR3: CAYRGRTGELFF; DNA: TGTGCCTATAGGGGCCGTACCGGGGAGCTGTTTTTT
D: .; J: TRBJ2-1; V: TRBV6-5; size: .; CDR3: CASSLGLIRGEQFF; DNA: TGTGCCAGCAGCCTGGGACTGATTCGAGGGGAGCAGTTCTTC
D: .; J: TRBJ2-2; V: TRBV5-1; size: .; CDR3: CASSPGVTGELFF; DNA: TGCGCCAGCAGCCCCGGGGTGACCGGGGAGCTGTTTTTT
D: TRBD2; J: TRBJ2-4; V: TRBV2; size: .; CDR3: CASSLLGLAGNIQYF; DNA: TGTGCCAGCAGTCTCCTGGGACTAGCTGGAAACATTCAGTACTTC
D: TRBD2; J: TRBJ2-1; V: TRBV15; size: .; CDR3: CATSRETSGATNNEQFF; DNA: TGTGCCACCAGCAGAGAAACTAGCGGGGCCACAAACAATGAGCAGTTCTTC
D: TRBD1; J: TRBJ2-1; V: TRBV6-1; size: medium-sized; CDR3: CASSEERGTGQFF; DNA: TGTGCCAGCAGTGAAGAAAGGGGGACAGGCCAGTTCTTC
D: TRBD2; J: TRBJ2-1; V: TRBV7-9; size: .; CDR3: CASSVPSGYNEQFF; DNA: TGTGCCAGCAGCGTCCCTAGCGGGTACAATGAGCAGTTCTTC
D: TRBD1; J: TRBJ1-6; V: TRBV2; size: .; CDR3: CASRGGQGNSPLHF; DNA: TGTGCCAGCAGGGGGGGACAGGGGAATTCACCCCTCCACTTT
D: TRBD2; J: TRBJ2-3; V: TRBV7-2; size: few; CDR3: CASSLASGRADTQYF; DNA: TGTGCCAGCAGCTTAGCTAGCGGGAGGGCAGATACGCAGTATTTT
D: TRBD1; J: TRBJ1-1; V: TRBV5-1; size: .; CDR3: CASSWTGEGQGAFF; DNA: TGCGCCAGCAGCTGGACAGGCGAAGGCCAAGGGGCTTTCTTT
D: TRBD1; J: TRBJ1-1; V: TRBV11-3; size: .; CDR3: CASSPSGGMGTEAFF; DNA: TGTGCCAGCAGCCCTTCAGGGGGAATGGGGACTGAAGCTTTCTTT
D: .; J: TRBJ2-7; V: TRBV27; size: .; CDR3: CASTPSGHYQISEQYF; DNA: TGTGCCAGCACCCCGTCTGGACATTATCAAATTTCCGAGCAGTACTTC
D: .; J: TRBJ2-3; V: TRBV11-3; size: .; CDR3: CASSSEGVGADTQYF; DNA: TGTGCCAGCAGCTCCGAGGGGGTTGGCGCAGATACGCAGTATTTT